The 16 T cell receptor beta chains below were found in one sample sequenced in a study of blood T cell repertoires in COVID-19 (dated by TCRdb to 2020 to 2021). The protocol used for the library was the immunoSEQ multiplex PCR assay. This immuneACCESS table, as held by TCRdb, lists in-frame sequences with V and J called but not all clones. Of the missing ones, under half trace to an unresolved V gene in checked studies; the others have no known cause. In this sample the table shows 150,000 to 200,000 clones, 70% to 85% of which occur a single time. Approximately 7% of the sample lies in the top ten. Sequencing input: peripheral blood. The receptor set was obtained from a man at least 80 years old with COVID-19, enrolled during active disease.

The chain joins TRBV9 to TRBJ1-3; 8 bases are a match to TRBD1. V trimming: 0 bases; J trimming: 1 base; junction bases outside the gene matches: 9. Looked up from germline, CDR1 is SGDLS and CDR2 is YYNGEE. The CDR3 is 18 amino acids. CDR3 DNA sequence: TGTGCCAGCAGCGTAGGGGCAGGGGGCACAGGGTCTGGAAACACCATATATTTT. As protein: CASSVGAGGTGSGNTIYF.

The table lists this clone with a count of one. This rearrangement joins TRBV2 to TRBJ2-7; tentative D call: TRBD1 (5 bases). The CDR3 extends over 12 amino acids. V was clipped by 6 bases and J by 4 bases, with 10 bases between them. CDR1 is SNHLY, CDR2 FYNNEI, per germline. CDR3 nucleotides: TGTGCCAGCAGCACAGGTCTATACGAGCAGTACTTC. The encoded protein is CASSTGLYEQYF.

The chain has TRBV7-6 and TRBJ2-6; perhaps TRBD1 as D (6 bases). CDR1 is SGHVS, CDR2 FNYEAQ, per germline. The CDR3 consists of 16 residues. With 0 bases removed from V and 2 bases from J, the gap between germline ends came to 8 bases. The CDR3 here is CASSLAPGAGANVLTF. The CDR3 coding sequence is TGTGCCAGCAGCTTAGCTCCAGGGGCTGGGGCCAACGTCCTGACTTTC.

The rearrangement links TRBV18 to TRBJ1-3; D remains unclear. The CDR3 is 16 amino acids. The V and J ends lost 0 bases and 3 bases respectively, with 12 bases between them. Germline V gene data show CDR1 as KGHSH and CDR2 as LQKENI. Here the CDR3 reads CASSPPVRAGGNTIYF. The CDR3, as DNA: TGTGCCAGCTCACCACCGGTGAGGGCCGGTGGAAACACCATATATTTT.

This clone came up a few times. This sequence joins TRBV5-1 and TRBJ1-3; TRBD1 matches at 8 bases. The ends lost 2 bases at V and 6 bases at J; junction bases unmatched: 7. Per the germline V gene, CDR1 is SGHRS and CDR2 is YFSETQ. The CDR3 runs 15 residues. The CDR3 nucleotides are TGCGCCAGCAGCTTAACGGGACAGGTGTTAAACACCATATATTTT. It yields the protein CASSLTGQVLNTIYF.

In this sample, this clone turned up once. The V call is TRBV3-1 (or the pseudogene TRBV3-2), the J call TRBJ2-7; perhaps TRBD1 as D (6 bases). The length of the CDR3 is 14 residues. The V gene lost 1 base and the J gene lost 8 bases, with 15 bases spanning the gap. Germline assignment: CDR1 LGHDT and CDR2 YNNKEL (reference sequence). The CDR3 loop reads CASSQGRQQGKQYF. The DNA of the CDR3 is TGTGCCAGCAGCCAAGGGAGACAGCAGGGGAAGCAGTACTTC.

The chain couples TRBV3-1 (or the pseudogene TRBV3-2) to TRBJ1-2; 9 bases fit TRBD1. CDR1 and CDR2 (germline): LGHDT, YNNKEL (reference sequence). J lost 8 bases, V lost 5 bases, and 12 bases had no gene match. The CDR3 loop spans 15 amino acids. The CDR3 nucleotides are TGTGCCAGCAGCGAAGCCCAACAGGGGGCTCGGGGCTACACCTTC. It translates to CASSEAQQGARGYTF.

In DNA form, the CDR3 reads TGTGCCAGCAGCTTGGGACTAGCGGGGGGTCAGGATACGCAGTATTTT. Translating it yields CASSLGLAGGQDTQYF. The chain is built from TRBV5-4 and TRBJ2-3, with 13 bases fitting TRBD2. Trimming at V came to 0 bases and at J to 6 bases, leaving 4 bases not matched to a gene. The CDR3 runs 16 residues. The germline V gene encodes CDR1 SGHNT and CDR2 YYREEE (reference sequence).

The chain carries TRBV7-3 and TRBJ2-3, with 7 nucleotides matching TRBD2. Per the germline V gene, CDR1 is SGHTA and CDR2 is FQGTGA. V dropped 3 bases and J dropped 2; count of bases not matched to a gene: 2. The CDR3 sequence is 14 residues long. CDR3 nucleotides: TGTGCCAGCAGCTTGGGACTATACACAGATACGCAGTATTTT. Its translation is CASSLGLYTDTQYF. Drawing the rest from reference TRBV7-3 and TRBJ2-3, the complete variable domain is GAGVSQTPSNKVTEKGKYVELRCDPISGHTALYWYRQSLGQGPEFLIYFQGTGAADDSGLPNDRFFAVRPEGSVSTLKIQRTERGDSAVYLCASSLGLYTDTQYFGPGTRLTVL.

The J gene is TRBJ1-2, the V gene TRBV6-5, with a tentative D call TRBD1 (6 bases). Germline V gives CDR1 MNHEY, CDR2 SVGAGI. V dropped 7 bases and J dropped 4 bases, with 13 bases sitting between them. The CDR3 loop spans 13 amino acids. CDR3 nucleotides: TGTGCCAGCACTGTGACAGGAGGCTATGGCTACACCTTC. Residues: CASTVTGGYGYTF.

The chain links TRBV21-1 to TRBJ2-3; TRBD1 is taken as the D call from the table, unchecked against the DNA. TRBV21-1 is a listed pseudogene. The CDR3 loop spans 15 amino acids. The CDR3 protein is CASTQQGVGTDTQYF. The CDR3 DNA sequence: TGTGCCAGCACCCAACAGGGAGTCGGCACAGATACGCAGTATTTT.

The rearrangement links TRBV9 to TRBJ2-7; perhaps TRBD1 as D (5 bases). The germline V gene has CDR1 SGDLS and CDR2 YYNGEE. CDR3 length: 14 amino acids. With 0 bases removed from V and 4 bases from J, the gap between germline ends came to 11 bases. CDR3 sequence reads: CASSVAPRVYEQYF. CDR3 DNA sequence: TGTGCCAGCAGCGTAGCTCCCAGGGTTTACGAGCAGTACTTC. The full variable domain, completed using reference TRBV9 and TRBJ2-7, is DSGVTQTPKHLITATGQRVTLRCSPRSGDLSVYWYQQSLDQGLQFLIQYYNGEERAKGNILERFSAQQFPDLHSELNLSSLELGDSALYFCASSVAPRVYEQYFGPGTRLTVT.

This chain uses TRBV5-1 with TRBJ1-6, with 7 bases aligning to TRBD1. The CDR3 loop spans 15 amino acids. CDR1 is SGHRS and CDR2 is YFSETQ in the germline V gene. V was clipped by 4 bases and J by 1 base; unmatched bases: 2. The CDR3 region is CASSRDRSYNSPLHF. CDR3 in DNA: TGCGCCAGCAGCCGGGACAGATCCTATAATTCACCCCTCCACTTT.

This chain connects TRBV6-5 to TRBJ2-7; 7 nucleotides agree with TRBD1. This CDR3 contains 12 residues. Germline CDR1 and CDR2: MNHEY and SVGAGI. With 10 bases clipped from V and 6 bases from J, the junction kept 9 bases outside the gene matches. DNA for the CDR3: TGTGCCATCCGACAGGGCAGGGGCGAGCAGTACTTC. Amino acid sequence: CAIRQGRGEQYF.

The V gene is TRBV14, the J gene TRBJ1-1; no clear D gene. The CDR3 loop spans 13 amino acids. With 4 bases removed from V and 0 bases from J, the gap between germline ends came to 6 bases. Germline CDR1 reads SGHDN; CDR2 reads FVKESK. Here the CDR3 DNA reads TGTGCCAGCAGCCCGACTGTGAACACTGAAGCTTTCTTT. It translates to CASSPTVNTEAFF.

The sample holds one count of this clone. The chain has TRBV27 and TRBJ1-2; 9 positions agree with TRBD1. This CDR3 spans 13 amino acids. CDR1 and CDR2 (germline): MNHEY, SMNVEV (reference sequence). The V and J ends lost 6 bases and 8 bases, in that order; junction bases with no gene match: 7. The CDR3 DNA reads as TGTGCCAGCAGAGAGACAGGGGGGAGCGGCTACACCTTC. Encoded protein: CASRETGGSGYTF.